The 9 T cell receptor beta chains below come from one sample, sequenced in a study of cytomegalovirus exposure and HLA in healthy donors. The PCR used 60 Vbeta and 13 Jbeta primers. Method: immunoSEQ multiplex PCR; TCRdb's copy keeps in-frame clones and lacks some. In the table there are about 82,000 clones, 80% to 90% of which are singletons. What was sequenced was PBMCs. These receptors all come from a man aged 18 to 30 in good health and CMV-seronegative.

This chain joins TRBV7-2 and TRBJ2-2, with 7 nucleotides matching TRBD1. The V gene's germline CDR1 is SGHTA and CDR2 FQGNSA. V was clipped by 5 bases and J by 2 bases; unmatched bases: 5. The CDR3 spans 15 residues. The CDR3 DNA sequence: TGTGCCAGCAGCGCACAGGGGCGTAACACCGGGGAGCTGTTTTTT. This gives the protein CASSAQGRNTGELFF.

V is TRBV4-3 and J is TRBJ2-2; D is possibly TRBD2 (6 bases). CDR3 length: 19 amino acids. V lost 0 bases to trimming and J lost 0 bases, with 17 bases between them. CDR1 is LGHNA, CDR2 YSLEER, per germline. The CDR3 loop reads CASSQDRLTGAANTGELFF. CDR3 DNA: TGCGCCAGCAGCCAAGATCGATTAACGGGAGCCGCGAACACCGGGGAGCTGTTTTTT.

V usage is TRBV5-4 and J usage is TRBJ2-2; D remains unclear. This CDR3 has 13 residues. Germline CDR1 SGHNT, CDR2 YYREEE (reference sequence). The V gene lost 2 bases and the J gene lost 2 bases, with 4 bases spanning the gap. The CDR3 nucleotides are TGTGCCAGCAGCTTTATAAACACCGGGGAGCTGTTTTTT. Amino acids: CASSFINTGELFF.

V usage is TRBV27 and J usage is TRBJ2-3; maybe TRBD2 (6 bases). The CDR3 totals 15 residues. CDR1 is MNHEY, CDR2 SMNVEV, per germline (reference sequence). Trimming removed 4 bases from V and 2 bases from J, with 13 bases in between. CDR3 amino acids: CASSSTDYPTDTQYF. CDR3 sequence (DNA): TGTGCCAGCAGTTCCACGGACTACCCCACAGATACGCAGTATTTT.

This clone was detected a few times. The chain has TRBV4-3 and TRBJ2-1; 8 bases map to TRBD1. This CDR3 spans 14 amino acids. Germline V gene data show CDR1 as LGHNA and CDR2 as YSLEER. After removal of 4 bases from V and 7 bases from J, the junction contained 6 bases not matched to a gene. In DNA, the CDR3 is TGCGCCAGCAGCCCAAACAGGGGGTTTAATGAGCAGTTCTTC. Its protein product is CASSPNRGFNEQFF.

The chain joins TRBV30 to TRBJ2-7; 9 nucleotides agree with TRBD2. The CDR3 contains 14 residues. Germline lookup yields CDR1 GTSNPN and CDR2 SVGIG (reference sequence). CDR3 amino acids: CARGGTEPIYEQYF. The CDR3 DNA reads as TGTGCGCGGGGGGGGACAGAACCCATCTACGAGCAGTACTTC.

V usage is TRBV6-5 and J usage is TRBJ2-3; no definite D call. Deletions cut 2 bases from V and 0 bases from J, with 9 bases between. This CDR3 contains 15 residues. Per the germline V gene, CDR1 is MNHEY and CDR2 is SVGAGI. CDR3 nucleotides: TGTGCCAGCAGTTACAATCTTTTTAGCACAGATACGCAGTATTTT. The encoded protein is CASSYNLFSTDTQYF.

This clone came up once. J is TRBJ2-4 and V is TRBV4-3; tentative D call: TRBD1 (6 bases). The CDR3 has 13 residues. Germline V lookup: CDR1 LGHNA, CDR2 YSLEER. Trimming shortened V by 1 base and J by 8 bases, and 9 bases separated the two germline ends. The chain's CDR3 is CASSQGSGDIQYF. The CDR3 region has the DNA TGCGCCAGCAGCCAAGGTTCAGGGGACATTCAGTACTTC.

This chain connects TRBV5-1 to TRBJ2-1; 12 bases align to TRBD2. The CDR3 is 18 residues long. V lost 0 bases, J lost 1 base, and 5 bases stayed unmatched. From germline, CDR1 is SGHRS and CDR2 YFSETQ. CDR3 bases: TGCGCCAGCAGCTTGGGCGATCTAGCGGGAGGGTCCTACAATGAGCAGTTCTTC. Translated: CASSLGDLAGGSYNEQFF.